One sample yielded the 27 T cell receptor beta chains listed below, sequenced in a study of early T cells in non-severe SARS-CoV-2 infection. Using its own MiXCR run on the 5' RACE reads, TCRdb lists one record per CDR3 protein. In the table there are 25,000 to 30,000 distinct CDR3 sequences, over 5% of which are singletons. Source material: whole blood. These receptors all come from an adult who was a healthcare worker with PCR-confirmed SARS-CoV-2 infection or an uninfected control (not recorded which).

Points on this clonotype: A read error may be the cause here, since a much bigger clone is one base away. This is likely a read error, given that the CDR3 carries no conserved phenylalanine or tryptophan at its end. The chain recombines TRBV20-1 with TRBJ2-3; 11 positions agree with TRBD2. The CDR3 sequence is 17 residues long. J was trimmed by 2 bases and V by 0 bases; bases with no gene match: 7. CDR1 DFQATT and CDR2 SNEGSKA come from the germline V gene (reference sequence). CDR3 sequence: CSARDPGTSGFTDTQYV. CDR3 sequence (DNA): TGCAGTGCTAGAGATCCCGGGACTAGCGGTTTCACAGATACGCAGTATGTT.

This clonotype rates as medium-sized. CDR3 DNA: TGCAGTGCGATCAAAGGGGGCTTCGATAGCAATCAGCCCCAGCATTTT. Translated, it gives CSAIKGGFDSNQPQHF. The chain recombines TRBV20-1 with TRBJ1-5, with 7 positions matching TRBD1. Germline V gene data show CDR1 as DFQATT and CDR2 as SNEGSKA (reference sequence). With 6 bases clipped from V and 0 bases from J, the junction kept 11 bases outside the gene matches. This CDR3 has 16 residues.

This clonotype was observed at least ten times. The gene calls are TRBV14 and TRBJ2-3; TRBD2 matches 14 bases. The CDR3 sequence is 17 residues long. V shed 3 bases, J shed 4 bases, and the junction held 6 bases outside the gene matches. In germline, CDR1 is SGHDN, CDR2 FVKESK. The CDR3 region has the DNA TGTGCCAGCAGCCAGACCGGGACTAGCGGGAGTTCAGATACGCAGTATTTT. Its protein is CASSQTGTSGSSDTQYF.

Only a few counts were recorded for this clonotype. The chain employs TRBV20-1 and TRBJ1-5; 10 positions agree with TRBD1. Germline lookup yields CDR1 DFQATT and CDR2 SNEGSKA (reference sequence). This CDR3 region has 16 residues. V trimming: 5 bases; J trimming: 2 bases; junction bases outside the gene matches: 9. The CDR3 loop reads CSAPGQGGRGNQPQHF. DNA of the CDR3: TGCAGTGCTCCTGGACAGGGGGGAAGGGGCAATCAGCCCCAGCATTTT.

This clonotype was picked up a small number of times. V and J are TRBV11-2 and TRBJ2-7; D may be TRBD1 (6 bases). V was shortened by 7 bases and J by 4 bases, with 14 bases between the two germline ends. Germline loops: CDR1 SGHAT, CDR2 FQNNGV. The CDR3 consists of 13 residues. The CDR3 sequence is CASTPGDEYEQYF. CDR3 sequence (DNA): TGTGCCAGCACCCCAGGGGACGAATACGAGCAGTACTTC.

The genes are TRBV28 and TRBJ2-1, with TRBD1 as a possible D gene (5 bases). The germline V gene encodes CDR1 MDHEN and CDR2 SYDVKM. The CDR3 spans 12 residues. Trimming removed 7 bases from V and 4 bases from J, with 8 bases in between. The CDR3 nucleotides read TGTGCCAGCACAGACAGATACAATGAGCAGTTCTTC. Amino acid sequence: CASTDRYNEQFF.

This clonotype was observed at least ten times. The rearrangement links TRBV18 to TRBJ2-7; possibly TRBD2 for D (6 bases). The CDR3 length is 15 residues. Germline V gene data show CDR1 as KGHSH and CDR2 as LQKENI. Deletions cut 0 bases from V and 1 base from J, with 10 bases between. The CDR3 is CASSPPLGGSYEQYF. CDR3 bases: TGTGCCAGCTCACCACCCCTCGGGGGATCCTACGAGCAGTACTTC. The variable domain in full, with the rest retrieved from reference TRBV18 and TRBJ2-7, is NAGVMQNPRHLVRRRGQEARLRCSPMKGHSHVYWYRQLPEEGLKFMVYLQKENIIDESGMPKERFSAEFPKEGPSILRIQQVVRGDSAAYFCASSPPLGGSYEQYFGPGTRLTVT.

CDR3 loop: CASSVGAPSSYNEQFF. In nucleotides, the CDR3 is TGTGCCAGCAGCGTCGGGGCACCGAGCTCCTACAATGAGCAGTTCTTC. The rearrangement uses TRBV9 and TRBJ2-1; D possibly uses TRBD1 or TRBD2 (5 bases each). The CDR3 is 16 residues long. Germline CDR1 is SGDLS and CDR2 is YYNGEE. The V end lost 2 bases, the J end lost 0 bases, and 12 bases lay between the germline ends. Full variable domain (remainder filled in from reference TRBV9 and TRBJ2-1): DSGVTQTPKHLITATGQRVTLRCSPRSGDLSVYWYQQSLDQGLQFLIQYYNGEERAKGNILERFSAQQFPDLHSELNLSSLELGDSALYFCASSVGAPSSYNEQFFGPGTRLTVL.

A remark on this clonotype: At one of its ends the junction is not consistent with the germline gene, which may arise from a read error. The gene calls are TRBV30 and TRBJ2-2, with TRBD2 identical over 15 bases. CDR1 and CDR2 (germline): GTSNPN, SVGIG (reference sequence). This CDR3 comprises 14 residues. The CDR3 spells CAWSAGTSGRWAIF. The CDR3 DNA reads as TGTGCCTGGAGTGCCGGGACTAGCGGGAGGTGGGCGATTTTT.

Only a few counts were recorded for this clonotype. The rearrangement joins TRBV5-4 to TRBJ2-2; D is perhaps TRBD1 (5 bases). Germline V gene sequence: CDR1 SGHNT, CDR2 YYREEE (reference sequence). Deletions cut 1 base from V and 1 base from J, with 8 bases between. The CDR3 extends over 15 amino acids. CDR3 loop: CASSLYTGNTGELFF. The CDR3 DNA is TGTGCCAGCAGCTTGTATACAGGGAACACCGGGGAGCTGTTTTTT.

This clonotype was picked up a small number of times. V is TRBV10-1 and J is TRBJ1-1; possibly TRBD1 for D (5 bases). This CDR3 has 15 residues. V lost 0 bases and J lost 5, with 13 bases in between. Germline CDR1 is WNHNN and CDR2 is SYGVQD (reference sequence). The CDR3 here is CASSESRGVGTEAFF. The CDR3 bases are TGCGCCAGCAGTGAGTCGAGGGGCGTCGGGACTGAAGCTTTCTTT.

The table lists this clonotype with a few counts. V is TRBV5-4 and J is TRBJ2-5; D unclear. The ends were cut back, 2 bases at V and 1 base at J, with 9 bases in the middle. In germline, CDR1 is SGHNT, CDR2 YYREEE (reference sequence). The CDR3 is made up of 14 amino acids. Here the CDR3 DNA reads TGTGCCAGCAGCTTAGACCCGGGCCAAGAGACCCAGTACTTC. Protein: CASSLDPGQETQYF.

The chain uses TRBV11-3 and TRBJ1-1; 11 bases match TRBD1. V trimming: 3 bases; J trimming: 4 bases; junction bases outside the gene matches: 4. In germline, CDR1 is SGHNT, CDR2 YENEEA. The CDR3 runs 15 residues. In nucleotides, the CDR3 is TGTGCCAGCAGCTTCTCCGGGACAGGGGGCACTGAAGCTTTCTTT. Translation gives CASSFSGTGGTEAFF. The variable domain in full, with the rest retrieved from reference TRBV11-3 and TRBJ1-1, is EAGVVQSPRYKIIEKKQPVAFWCNPISGHNTLYWYLQNLGQGPELLIRYENEEAVDDSQLPKDRFSAERLKGVDSTLKIQPAELGDSAVYLCASSFSGTGGTEAFFGQGTRLTVV.

This clonotype turned up a few times. This chain joins TRBV19 and TRBJ2-7; 7 bases match TRBD2. Germline V gene lookup returns CDR1 LNHDA and CDR2 SQIVND (reference sequence). This CDR3 is 19 amino acids long. The V gene end was trimmed by 2 bases and the J gene end by 7 bases; junction bases not matched to a gene: 23. Here the CDR3 DNA reads TGTGCCAGTAGTATAAAGATGGGAGTAAGTGCGGGAGCCTGGGGAGAGCAGTACTTC. This sequence encodes CASSIKMGVSAGAWGEQYF.

This clonotype has ten or more counts. The chain links TRBV7-2 to TRBJ2-1, with 7 positions matching TRBD1. Germline CDR1 and CDR2: SGHTA and FQGNSA. This CDR3 is built from 16 residues. V lost 5 bases to trimming and J lost 1 base; unmatched junction nucleotides: 8. This CDR3 reads CASSTYRGFSYNEQFF. The DNA for the CDR3 is TGTGCCAGCAGCACATACAGGGGATTTTCCTACAATGAGCAGTTCTTC.

Ten or more counts support this clonotype. The rearrangement links TRBV5-4 to TRBJ2-1, with TRBD2 matching over 8 bases. The CDR3 length is 15 residues. V dropped 0 bases and J dropped 10; count of bases not matched to a gene: 9. The germline V gene has CDR1 SGHNT and CDR2 YYREEE (reference sequence). CDR3 nucleotides: TGTGCCAGCAGCTTGGGAGCGGGAGTGGTAGGGGAGCAGTTCTTC. Translation: CASSLGAGVVGEQFF.

In its sample, this clonotype was seen many times. J is TRBJ2-7 and V is TRBV5-4, with TRBD1 matching over 9 bases. Germline V lookup: CDR1 SGHNT, CDR2 YYREEE (reference sequence). Trimming removed 4 bases from V and 3 bases from J; junction bases left unmatched: 5. The CDR3 is 14 residues long. DNA for the CDR3: TGTGCCAGCAGCAGGGACAGGGCTAGCTACGAGCAGTACTTC. Protein product: CASSRDRASYEQYF.

This clonotype was detected ten times or more. The V call is TRBV18, the J call TRBJ2-1, with D unclear. The CDR3 loop spans 15 amino acids. V was trimmed by 3 bases and J by 5 bases, leaving 14 bases between them. Germline CDR1 and CDR2: KGHSH and LQKENI. CDR3 protein: CASSPGPRQHNEQFF. The CDR3 DNA follows: TGTGCCAGCTCACCGGGCCCCCGGCAGCACAATGAGCAGTTCTTC.

Ten or more counts support this clonotype. The rearrangement links TRBV28 to TRBJ1-2; D may be TRBD1 (5 bases). Germline V gives CDR1 MDHEN, CDR2 SYDVKM. Trimming left V 2 bases short and J 4 bases short, with 8 bases between. The CDR3 extends over 13 amino acids. The CDR3 reads CASSLVGLYGYTF. In DNA form, the CDR3 reads TGTGCCAGCAGTTTAGTGGGGCTCTATGGCTACACCTTC.

This clonotype appeared many times. V is TRBV7-8 and J is TRBJ2-1, with a weak D call TRBD1 (7 bases). Germline-derived CDR1 and CDR2 are SGHVS and FQNEAQ. Trimming removed 5 bases from V and 5 bases from J, with 16 bases in between. The CDR3 consists of 15 residues. The CDR3 loop reads CASSARDSYNNEQFF. The CDR3 DNA sequence: TGTGCCAGCAGCGCGCGGGACAGTTATAACAATGAGCAGTTCTTC.

At least ten counts were recorded for this clonotype. CDR3 nucleotides: TGTGCCAGCAGCCCTAGTCATGCGAGCACCGGGGAGCTGTTTTTT. Protein: CASSPSHASTGELFF. This chain joins TRBV7-6 and TRBJ2-2; D is uncertain. Deletions cut 5 bases from V and 4 bases from J, with 14 bases between. From germline, CDR1 is SGHVS and CDR2 FNYEAQ. This CDR3 region has 15 residues.

This clonotype was counted at least ten times. The junction shows a germline mismatch at one end, possibly a read error. V and J are TRBV7-7 and TRBJ1-4, with 12 bases fitting TRBD1. CDR3 length: 17 amino acids. Germline V CDR1 and CDR2: SSHAT, FNYEAQ (reference sequence). The CDR3 sequence: CASSLGTGGATNEKLFF. CDR3 nucleotides: TGTGCTAGCAGCCTTGGGACAGGGGGCGCAACTAATGAAAAACTGTTTTTT.

This clonotype has ten or more counts. The V gene is TRBV9, the J gene TRBJ1-1, with a weak D call TRBD1 (5 bases). The CDR3 spans 15 residues. The germline gives CDR1 SGDLS, CDR2 YYNGEE. Trimming pared 4 bases from V and 1 base from J, leaving 14 bases between. The CDR3 DNA sequence: TGTGCCAGCAGCCCGAATGTGGGGGGGAACACTGAAGCTTTCTTT. Amino acid sequence: CASSPNVGGNTEAFF.

This clonotype is classed as medium-sized (0.01 to 0.1%). The rearrangement links TRBV12-3 or TRBV12-4 to TRBJ1-4; D remains ambiguous. Trimming pared 6 bases from V and 0 bases from J, leaving 11 bases between. This CDR3 has 15 amino acids. Written as DNA, the CDR3 is TGTGCCAGCAGACCTACGGGTGCAACTAATGAAAAACTGTTTTTT. Translated, it gives CASRPTGATNEKLFF.

This clonotype was picked up many times. The chain couples TRBV10-2 to TRBJ2-3; TRBD2 matches 7 bases. Germline CDR1 is WSHSY and CDR2 is SAAADI. The trim removed 6 bases at V and 2 bases at J, leaving 5 bases unmatched. CDR3 length equals 14 residues. The DNA for the CDR3 is TGCGCCAGCAGCGCTAGCGGACCCACAGATACGCAGTATTTT. As protein: CASSASGPTDTQYF.

In regard to this clonotype: This may stem from a read error, because a much larger clone lies one nucleotide away. This chain connects TRBV19 to TRBJ2-3, with no clear D. The CDR3 length is 14 residues. The germline V gene encodes CDR1 LNHDA and CDR2 SQIVND (reference sequence). The V gene lost 6 bases and the J gene lost 0 bases, with 10 bases spanning the gap. CDR3: CASSTSGSTDTQYF. CDR3 sequence (DNA): TGTGCCAGTAGCACGTCCGGGAGCACAGATACGCAGTATTTT.

This clonotype was found many times. This rearrangement joins TRBV11-2 to TRBJ1-4; possibly TRBD1 for D (5 bases). Germline loops: CDR1 SGHAT, CDR2 FQNNGV. V lost 2 bases and J 7 bases, leaving 14 bases between the germline ends. The CDR3 totals 15 residues. The CDR3 nucleotides read TGTGCCAGCAGCTTATCGCGGACACGGGCTGAAAAACTGTTTTTT. It encodes CASSLSRTRAEKLFF.